The TCR beta chain under discussion was sequenced for a study of PD-L1 blockade in urothelial cancer. On the study more broadly: After treatment start, blood was analyzed at 3 weeks (second dose) and at 6 weeks. Study conclusions and caveats: Better survival was forecast by a pretreatment blood TCR clonality below the median.

The CDR3 runs to 15 residues. The junction had 9 bases not matched to a gene; V was cut back by 3 bases and J by 5 bases. In germline, CDR1 is SGDLS, CDR2 YYNGEE. Time point given: pretreatment peripheral blood. Anywhere from 1 to 8 samples came from each patient, spanning pretreatment and on-treatment. Some clones are missing from TCRdb's copy, which holds only in-frame ones; the method was immunoSEQ multiplex PCR. Of 70,000 to 95,000 clones listed, about 89% are singletons. Points on this clone: The antigen is unknown.

The starting material was PBMCs, obtained around atezolizumab (anti-PD-L1) treatment. This clonotype originated in a woman older than 75 with urothelial cancer. V and J are TRBV9 and TRBJ2-7, with 9 bases lining up with TRBD2. The CDR3 reads CASSARGTSNDEQYF. CDR3 in DNA: TGTGCCAGCAGCGCCCGAGGGACTAGCAACGACGAGCAGTACTTC.